These T cell receptor beta chains were read from a single sample in a study of cytomegalovirus exposure and HLA in healthy donors. Some clones are missing from TCRdb's copy, which holds only in-frame ones; the method was immunoSEQ multiplex PCR. Altogether over 70,000 clones are present, approximately 69% being singletons, with the ten largest covering approximately 21%. Input material: PBMCs. The receptors come from a woman aged 45-59 years in good health and CMV-seropositive. Each CDR3 is given with its conserved first and last residue. The D gene is left open where the match is weak. Part of the rows lack a size; the others show once, few, many or a class for expanded clones.

cdr3_nt | cdr3_aa | d_call | j_call | v_call | clone_size
TGTGCCAGCAACATGGACAGATACTACGAGCAGTACTTC | CASNMDRYYEQYF | NA | TRBJ2-7 | TRBV5-8 | few
TGCGCCAGCAGCTTGGCCCTGGGCGGGACAGGGGTGACAGATACGCAGTATTTT | CASSLALGGTGVTDTQYF | TRBD1 | TRBJ2-3 | TRBV5-1 | NA
TGCGCCAGCAGCTTGGGAAGGCAGGGGGCGGCAGATACGCAGTATTTT | CASSLGRQGAADTQYF | TRBD1 | TRBJ2-3 | TRBV5-1 | NA
TGTGCCAGCAAGCCGGGACTAGCGGGTGTAGGCACAGATACGCAGTATTTT | CASKPGLAGVGTDTQYF | TRBD2 | TRBJ2-3 | TRBV27 | NA
TGTGCCAGCAGCTTATTGGGGGGATCTGACTACGAGCAGTACTTC | CASSLLGGSDYEQYF | NA | TRBJ2-7 | TRBV7-9 | NA
TGTGCCAGCAGCGCTAAAGCGGGGCCAGTCGATGAGCAGTTCTTC | CASSAKAGPVDEQFF | TRBD2 | TRBJ2-1 | TRBV9 | few
TGTGCCAGCAGCGCGCGCACGGACTATGGCTACACCTTC | CASSARTDYGYTF | NA | TRBJ1-2 | TRBV14 | NA
TGTGCCAGCAGCTTCGGGGGAATTAATTTGGACTATGGCTACACCTTC | CASSFGGINLDYGYTF | NA | TRBJ1-2 | TRBV7-9 | NA
TGTGCCAGCAGAAGTTGGGCAGGGATGTTGGACGAGCAGTACTTC | CASRSWAGMLDEQYF | NA | TRBJ2-7 | TRBV2 | few
TGTGCCTGGAGTGTTTGGACTAGCGGGGCCTACGAGCAGTACTTC | CAWSVWTSGAYEQYF | TRBD2 | TRBJ2-7 | TRBV30 | NA
TGTGCCAGCAGCCACGGGACAGCCGACTCCTACGAGCAGTACTTC | CASSHGTADSYEQYF | TRBD1 | TRBJ2-7 | TRBV7-7 | NA
TGTGCCAGCACCCTTTGGGGGGGCCCCGGGGAGCTGTTTTTT | CASTLWGGPGELFF | NA | TRBJ2-2 | TRBV27 | NA
TGTGTCAGAAGCCCCTCGCGGGCACAGAACACAGATACGCAGTATTTT | CVRSPSRAQNTDTQYF | NA | TRBJ2-3 | TRBV7-5 | NA
TGTGCCAGCAGCACCCGGGGGACAGGGGATCCCCTCCACTTT | CASSTRGTGDPLHF | TRBD1 | TRBJ1-6 | TRBV6-1 | few
TGTGCCAGCTCCAGGCGTGACACCGGGGAGCTGTTTTTT | CASSRRDTGELFF | NA | TRBJ2-2 | TRBV27 | NA
TGTGCCAGCAGCCAGAACCCGGGACAGGCCCACTACGAGCAGTACTTC | CASSQNPGQAHYEQYF | TRBD1 | TRBJ2-7 | TRBV7-9 | NA
TGTGCCAGCAGTTTTGAGCAGGGAGGCAGCACTGAAGCTTTCTTT | CASSFEQGGSTEAFF | NA | TRBJ1-1 | TRBV28 | NA
TGTGCCAGCAGTTTCCTCCCACTTCTAGCGGGGGGCTCTTCCTACAATGAGCAGTTCTTC | CASSFLPLLAGGSSYNEQFF | TRBD2 | TRBJ2-1 | TRBV27 | NA
TGTGCCAGCAGTTTGGCTAGCGGGGGCCACTACAATGAGCAGTTCTTC | CASSLASGGHYNEQFF | TRBD2 | TRBJ2-1 | TRBV28 | NA
TGTGCCAGCAGCTTAGGGTCGGCTGGCTTCCAGGTCTTC | CASSLGSAGFQVF | NA | TRBJ2-1 | TRBV7-9 | NA
TGTGCCAGCAGTCCGGGGGATACGCAGTATTTT | CASSPGDTQYF | NA | TRBJ2-3 | TRBV6-5 | many
TGCGCCAGCAGCACCGGTGGAGGGTGGAGCACAGATACGCAGTATTTT | CASSTGGGWSTDTQYF | NA | TRBJ2-3 | TRBV5-1 | few